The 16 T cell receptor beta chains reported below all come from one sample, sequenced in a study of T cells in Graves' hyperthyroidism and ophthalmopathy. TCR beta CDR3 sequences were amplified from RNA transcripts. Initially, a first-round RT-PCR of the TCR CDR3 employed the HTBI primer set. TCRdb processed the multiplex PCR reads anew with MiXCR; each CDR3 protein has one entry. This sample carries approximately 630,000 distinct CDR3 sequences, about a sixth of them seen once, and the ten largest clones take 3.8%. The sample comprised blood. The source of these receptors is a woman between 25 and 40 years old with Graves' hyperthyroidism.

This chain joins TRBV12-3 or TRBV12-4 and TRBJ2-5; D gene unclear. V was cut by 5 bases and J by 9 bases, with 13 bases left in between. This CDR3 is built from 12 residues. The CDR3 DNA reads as TGTGCCAGCAGTCTTCAAATTCCCCCCCAGTACTTC. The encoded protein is CASSLQIPPQYF.

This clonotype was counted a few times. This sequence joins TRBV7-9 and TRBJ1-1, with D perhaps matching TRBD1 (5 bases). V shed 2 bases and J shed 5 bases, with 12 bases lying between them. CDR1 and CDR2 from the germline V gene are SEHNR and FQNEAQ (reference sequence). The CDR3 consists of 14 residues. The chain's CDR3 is CASSLKGRATEAFF. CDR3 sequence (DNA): TGTGCCAGCAGCTTAAAAGGCAGGGCGACTGAAGCTTTCTTT.

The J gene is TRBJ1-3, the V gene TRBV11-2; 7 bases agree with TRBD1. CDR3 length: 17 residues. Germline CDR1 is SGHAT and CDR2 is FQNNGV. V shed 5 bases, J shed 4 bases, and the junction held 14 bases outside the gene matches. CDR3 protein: CASSQAGGRVGGNTIYF. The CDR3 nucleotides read TGTGCCAGCAGCCAAGCAGGGGGGCGAGTCGGAGGAAACACCATATATTTT.

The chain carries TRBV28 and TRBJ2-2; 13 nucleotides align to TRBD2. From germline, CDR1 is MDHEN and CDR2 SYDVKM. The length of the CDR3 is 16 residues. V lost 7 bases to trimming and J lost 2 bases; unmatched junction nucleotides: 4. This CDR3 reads CASKLAGGFNTGELFF. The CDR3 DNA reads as TGTGCCAGCAAACTAGCGGGAGGGTTTAACACCGGGGAGCTGTTTTTT.

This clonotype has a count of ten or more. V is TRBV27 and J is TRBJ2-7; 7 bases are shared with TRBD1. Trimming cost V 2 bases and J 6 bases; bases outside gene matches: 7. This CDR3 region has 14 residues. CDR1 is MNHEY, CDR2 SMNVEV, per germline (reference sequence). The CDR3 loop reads CASSLGTGAGEQYF. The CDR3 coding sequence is TGTGCCAGCAGTTTAGGAACAGGGGCAGGCGAGCAGTACTTC.

The CDR3 nucleotides are TGTGCCAGCAGCGGCCGGGACAGGCCGACGAGCTCCTACGAGCAGTACTTC. It encodes CASSGRDRPTSSYEQYF. The chain couples TRBV5-6 to TRBJ2-7; 8 positions match TRBD1. V shed 4 bases and J 0 bases; nucleotides not matched to a gene: 12. Germline CDR1 SGHDT, CDR2 YYEEEE. This CDR3 comprises 17 residues.

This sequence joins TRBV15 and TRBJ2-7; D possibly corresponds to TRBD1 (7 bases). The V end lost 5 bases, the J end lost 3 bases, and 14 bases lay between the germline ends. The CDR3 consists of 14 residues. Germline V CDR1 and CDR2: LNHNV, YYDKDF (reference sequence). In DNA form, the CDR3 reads TGTGCCACCAGCCCCCGGCGGGACAGCTACGAGCAGTACTTC. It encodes CATSPRRDSYEQYF.

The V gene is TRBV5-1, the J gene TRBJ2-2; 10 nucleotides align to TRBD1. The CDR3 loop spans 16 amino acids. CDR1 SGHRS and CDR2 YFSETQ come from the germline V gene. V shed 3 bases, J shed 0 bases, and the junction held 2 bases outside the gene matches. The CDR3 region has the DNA TGCGCCAGCAGCTCGACAGGGGGCGCGAACACCGGGGAGCTGTTTTTT. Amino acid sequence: CASSSTGGANTGELFF.

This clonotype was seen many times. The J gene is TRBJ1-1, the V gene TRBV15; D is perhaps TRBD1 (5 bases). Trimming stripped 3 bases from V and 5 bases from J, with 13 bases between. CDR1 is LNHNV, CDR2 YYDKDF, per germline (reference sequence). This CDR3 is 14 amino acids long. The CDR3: CATSSVRGYTEAFF. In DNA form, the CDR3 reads TGTGCCACCAGCAGCGTGAGGGGTTATACTGAAGCTTTCTTT.

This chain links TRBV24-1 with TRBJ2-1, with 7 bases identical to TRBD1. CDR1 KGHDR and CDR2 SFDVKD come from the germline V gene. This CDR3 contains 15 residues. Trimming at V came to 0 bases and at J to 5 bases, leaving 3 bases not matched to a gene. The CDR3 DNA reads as TGTGCCACCAGTGATTTGGGGACAGAGAACAATGAGCAGTTCTTC. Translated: CATSDLGTENNEQFF.

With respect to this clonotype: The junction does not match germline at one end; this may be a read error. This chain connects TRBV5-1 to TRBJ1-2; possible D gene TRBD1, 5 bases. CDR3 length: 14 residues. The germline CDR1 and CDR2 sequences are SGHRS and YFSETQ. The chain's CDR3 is CASSLAGGDYRYTF. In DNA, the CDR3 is TGCGCCAGCAGCTTGGCCGGAGGGGACTATCGCTACACCTTC.

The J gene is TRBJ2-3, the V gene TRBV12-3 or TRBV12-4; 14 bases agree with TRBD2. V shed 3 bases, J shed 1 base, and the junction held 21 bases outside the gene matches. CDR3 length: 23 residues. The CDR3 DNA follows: TGTGCCAGCAGTTTTATCGAGCGGGGACTAGCGGGAGTGGGTTCGAAGGGCACAGATACGCAGTATTTT. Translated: CASSFIERGLAGVGSKGTDTQYF.

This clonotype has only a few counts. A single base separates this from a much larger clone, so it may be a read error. CDR3 nucleotide sequence: TGTGCCAGCAGTTTTGGGCTAGGGGGCGATGAGCAGTTCTTC. It translates to CASSFGLGGDEQFF. The chain recombines TRBV7-9 with TRBJ2-1; 7 nucleotides align to TRBD1. The CDR3 extends over 14 amino acids. J was trimmed by 8 bases and V by 6 bases; bases with no gene match: 10. CDR1 and CDR2 (germline): SEHNR, FQNEAQ (reference sequence).

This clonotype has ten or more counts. The CDR3 DNA reads TGTGCCAGCAAGAAGGGGAACAATCAGCCCCAGCATTTT. It is translated as CASKKGNNQPQHF. V is TRBV2 and J is TRBJ1-5, with D possibly being TRBD1 (5 bases). Germline CDR1 SNHLY, CDR2 FYNNEI. The germline V and J ends were trimmed by 7 bases and 3 bases, with 10 bases remaining between them. There are 13 residues in the CDR3.

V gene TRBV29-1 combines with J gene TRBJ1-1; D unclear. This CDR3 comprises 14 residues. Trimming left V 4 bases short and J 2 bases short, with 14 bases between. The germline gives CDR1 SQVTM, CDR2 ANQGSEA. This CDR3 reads CSVVLPRFNTEAFF. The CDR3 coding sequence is TGCAGCGTTGTGCTCCCGCGGTTCAACACTGAAGCTTTCTTT.

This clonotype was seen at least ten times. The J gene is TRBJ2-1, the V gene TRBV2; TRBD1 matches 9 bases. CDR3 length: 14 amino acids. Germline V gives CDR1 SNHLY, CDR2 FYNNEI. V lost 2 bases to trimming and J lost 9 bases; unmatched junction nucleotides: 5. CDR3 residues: CASSERDRVSEQFF. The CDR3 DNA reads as TGTGCCAGCAGTGAACGGGACAGGGTGAGTGAGCAGTTCTTC.